This T cell receptor (beta chain) was documented in a study of long-term antiretroviral therapy in people with HIV. The study's findings and limits: Clones with expansion before ART led the repertoire at all time points. Relative to control repertoires, HIV repertoires exhibited narrower CDR3 length ranges.

Sequencing used immunoSEQ v3.0 at survey level. Produced via immunoSEQ multiplex PCR; TCRdb's table is partial and in-frame only. Of some 30,000 clones listed, more than 85% are singletons. This clone was recorded only once. The target antigen is unknown. One end of the junction varies from germline; a read error may be responsible. This CDR3 is 13 amino acids long. Germline assignment: CDR1 MDHEN and CDR2 SYDVKM. Sequenced material: unsorted PBMCs, taken 3.1 years after starting antiretroviral therapy. The source of this sequence is a young man with HIV. The rearrangement links TRBV28 to TRBJ2-7; TRBD1 might be the D (7 bases). This CDR3 reads CASSYRGNTRGDF. The CDR3 DNA reads TGTGCCAGCAGTTACAGGGGAAATACGAGGGGGGACTTC.